Shown below are 20 T cell receptor beta chains from a single sample sequenced in a study of T cell responses to AZD1222 COVID-19 vaccine (dated by TCRdb to the early 2020s). Library generation was performed with the immunoSEQ multiplex PCR assay. Sourced from immuneACCESS, this table was stored by TCRdb with only in-frame sequences that have V and J called. A share of the clones is absent; for the studies checked, an unresolved V gene accounts for under half, and the remainder has no known explanation. This sample has about 180,000 clones in its table, and about 93% of those were observed once. 1.9% of the sample is taken by the ten largest. The time point label, read with the paper, signifies: about 28 days (+/-7) after the second vaccine dose. The sample in question was peripheral blood, obtained 28 days after the second AZD1222 dose. Receptor source: an adult who received the AZD1222 COVID-19 vaccine.

V gene TRBV6-5 combines with J gene TRBJ2-1, with 11 bases lining up with TRBD2. V dropped 3 bases and J dropped 7; count of bases not matched to a gene: 5. CDR1 and CDR2 (germline): MNHEY, SVGAGI. The CDR3 totals 15 residues. CDR3 amino acids: CASSYPSGGINEQFF. CDR3 nucleotides: TGTGCCAGCAGTTATCCTAGCGGGGGGATAAATGAGCAGTTCTTC.

V is TRBV6-6 and J is TRBJ1-2; 11 nucleotides align to TRBD1. Germline CDR1 reads MNHNY; CDR2 reads SVGAGI (reference sequence). J was trimmed by 4 bases and V by 0 bases; bases with no gene match: 1. The length of the CDR3 is 15 residues. CDR3 loop: CASSYSGQGGYGYTF. CDR3 DNA sequence: TGTGCCAGCAGTTACTCGGGACAGGGGGGCTATGGCTACACCTTC.

This chain uses TRBV18 with TRBJ2-5; D uncertain. Germline V gives CDR1 KGHSH, CDR2 LQKENI. The CDR3 covers 13 residues. V was clipped by 1 base and J by 1 base, with 4 bases between them. In DNA form, the CDR3 reads TGTGCCAGCTCACCACATATCCAAGAGACCCAGTACTTC. Encoded protein: CASSPHIQETQYF.

The genes are TRBV2 and TRBJ1-5; 9 nucleotides align to TRBD1. The V gene's germline CDR1 is SNHLY and CDR2 FYNNEI. The junction had 8 bases not matched to a gene; V was cut back by 2 bases and J by 0 bases. The length of the CDR3 is 18 residues. The CDR3 protein is CASSERGQGSYSNQPQHF. The CDR3 DNA sequence: TGTGCCAGCAGTGAACGGGGACAGGGTTCATATAGCAATCAGCCCCAGCATTTT.

This chain uses TRBV15 with TRBJ1-5; no clear D. The CDR3 extends over 14 amino acids. With 5 bases removed from V and 4 bases from J, the gap between germline ends came to 12 bases. Germline V lookup: CDR1 LNHNV, CDR2 YYDKDF (reference sequence). For the CDR3, the DNA is TGTGCCACCAGCGGGCGGGAGGTAAATCAGCCCCAGCATTTT. It is translated as CATSGREVNQPQHF.

The J gene is TRBJ1-4, the V gene TRBV28; 7 nucleotides align to TRBD1. Germline CDR1 is MDHEN and CDR2 is SYDVKM. The V and J ends lost 6 bases and 6 bases, in that order; junction bases with no gene match: 10. This CDR3 comprises 15 residues. CDR3 in DNA: TGTGCCAGCAGCTCGGGGACAGCTGGAGATGAAAAACTGTTTTTT. Protein sequence: CASSSGTAGDEKLFF.

The sample holds a few counts of this clone. The chain joins TRBV27 to TRBJ2-7; 9 bases are shared with TRBD1. This CDR3 comprises 13 residues. Losses at the gene ends were 6 bases for V and 5 bases for J; bases not matched to a gene: 5. Germline values: CDR1 MNHEY, CDR2 SMNVEV (reference sequence). CDR3 sequence (DNA): TGTGCCAGCAGAACAGGGGGCGTAAACGAGCAGTACTTC. Encoded protein: CASRTGGVNEQYF.

This clone was recorded only once. V is TRBV4-1 and J is TRBJ1-1; D call uncertain. There are 13 residues in the CDR3. Deletions cut 0 bases from V and 0 bases from J, with 2 bases between. Germline CDR1 reads MGHRA; CDR2 reads YSYEKL. CDR3 DNA sequence: TGCGCCAGCAGCCAAGATGTGAACACTGAAGCTTTCTTT. It yields the protein CASSQDVNTEAFF.

The chain is built from TRBV18 and TRBJ2-1, with TRBD1 matching 10 bases. The CDR3 consists of 16 residues. Unmatched junction bases numbered 7, after V lost 2 bases and J lost 6 bases. The germline V gene has CDR1 KGHSH and CDR2 LQKENI. The CDR3 coding sequence is TGTGCCAGCTCACCAACCGGGACAGGGGTACCCAATGAGCAGTTCTTC. This sequence encodes CASSPTGTGVPNEQFF.

The chain carries TRBV9 and TRBJ2-1, with D uncertain. V dropped 0 bases and J dropped 8 bases, with 12 bases sitting between them. Per germline, CDR1 SGDLS and CDR2 YYNGEE. The CDR3 is 14 residues long. As DNA, the CDR3 is TGTGCCAGCAGCGTAGCTCTCACCACCGATGAGCAGTTCTTC. Translated, it gives CASSVALTTDEQFF.

The V and J genes are TRBV4-2 and TRBJ1-2; 7 positions agree with TRBD1. The CDR3 extends over 13 amino acids. Trimming cost V 0 bases and J 14 bases; bases outside gene matches: 9. The V gene's germline CDR1 is LGHNA and CDR2 YNFKEQ. For the CDR3, the DNA is TGTGCCAGCAGCCAAGAAGTAGCAGGGGGTTGGACCTTC. It is translated as CASSQEVAGGWTF.

V gene TRBV4-1 combines with J gene TRBJ2-4; D is ambiguous. The V end lost 5 bases, the J end lost 0 bases, and 14 bases lay between the germline ends. CDR3 size: 16 residues. Germline CDR1 reads MGHRA; CDR2 reads YSYEKL. The CDR3 loop is CASSGVGYLAKNIQYF. CDR3 nucleotides: TGCGCCAGCAGCGGTGTCGGGTACCTAGCCAAAAACATTCAGTACTTC.

This clone has only a few counts. The chain has TRBV6-1 and TRBJ1-1; D unclear. Trimming cost V 6 bases and J 5 bases, with 10 bases left between them. This CDR3 has 12 amino acids. CDR1 is MNHNS and CDR2 is SASEGT in the germline V gene. CDR3 bases: TGTGCCAGCAGCGCAGGCCTAACTGAAGCTTTCTTT. It is translated as CASSAGLTEAFF.

The gene calls are TRBV9 and TRBJ2-5, with 7 bases fitting TRBD1. Per the germline V gene, CDR1 is SGDLS and CDR2 is YYNGEE. V dropped 4 bases and J dropped 2; count of bases not matched to a gene: 11. The CDR3 length is 16 residues. The CDR3 loop is CASSIPLGTEQETQYF. The CDR3 DNA sequence: TGTGCCAGCAGCATCCCCTTGGGGACAGAACAAGAGACCCAGTACTTC.

The chain recombines TRBV2 with TRBJ2-1, with D perhaps matching TRBD1 (5 bases). V lost 0 bases to trimming and J lost 8 bases, with 20 bases between them. CDR1 is SNHLY, CDR2 FYNNEI, per germline. This CDR3 comprises 17 residues. The CDR3 DNA sequence: TGTGCCAGCAGTGAAGCGCCCGGACATTTTGAGGTCGATGAGCAGTTCTTC. Translation: CASSEAPGHFEVDEQFF.

This chain uses TRBV11-2 with TRBJ2-5; 7 nucleotides line up with TRBD2. CDR1 and CDR2 from the germline V gene are SGHAT and FQNNGV. J was trimmed by 2 bases and V by 5 bases; bases with no gene match: 8. This CDR3 contains 15 residues. CDR3 bases: TGTGCCAGCAGCACCGGGGGACTATTACAAGAGACCCAGTACTTC. Translating it yields CASSTGGLLQETQYF.

The chain links TRBV16 to TRBJ2-1; 9 bases match TRBD1. CDR1 and CDR2 from the germline V gene are KGHSY and FQNENV. After removal of 2 bases from V and 6 bases from J, the junction contained 5 bases not matched to a gene. The CDR3 spans 15 residues. The CDR3 DNA follows: TGTGCCAGCAGCCAAGGGACAGGGTCAATCAATGAGCAGTTCTTC. Its translation is CASSQGTGSINEQFF.

The CDR3 bases are TGCGCCAGCAGTCAATGGGATTTTAGAACCTACCTTTATAATTCACCCCTCCACTTT. Protein product: CASSQWDFRTYLYNSPLHF. This chain joins TRBV23-1 and TRBJ1-6; no reliable D call. TRBV23-1 belongs to the ORF category, with a function that is uncertain. This CDR3 contains 19 residues. V lost 1 base and J lost 4, with 20 bases in between.

The rearrangement joins TRBV18 to TRBJ2-7; D perhaps matches TRBD1 (5 bases). Germline lookup yields CDR1 KGHSH and CDR2 LQKENI. The CDR3 loop spans 14 amino acids. Deletions cut 3 bases from V and 4 bases from J, with 13 bases between. CDR3 nucleotides: TGTGCCAGCTCACCGGGCAGGGCTAGGTACGAGCAGTACTTC. It specifies CASSPGRARYEQYF.

This clone was observed a few times. V and J are TRBV7-2 and TRBJ1-5; D is undetermined. V was pared by 0 bases and J by 5 bases, with 5 bases between. In germline, CDR1 is SGHTA, CDR2 FQGNSA. CDR3 length: 13 amino acids. The CDR3 is CASSLAGYQPQHF. The CDR3, as DNA: TGTGCCAGCAGCTTAGCAGGATATCAGCCCCAGCATTTT. The whole variable domain, filled in from reference TRBV7-2 and TRBJ1-5, reads GAGVSQSPSNKVTEKGKDVELRCDPISGHTALYWYRQSLGQGLEFLIYFQGNSAPDKSGLPSDRFSAERTGGSVSTLTIQRTQQEDSAVYLCASSLAGYQPQHFGDGTRLSIL.